A selection of T cell receptor beta chains follows, all from one sample in a study of T cell repertoires in cytomegalovirus infection. For these TCRs, the target antigens are not known. One entry per CDR3 protein, called by TCRdb with MiXCR from the reads. Of 140,000 to 150,000 distinct CDR3 sequences listed, more than 25% were seen once; the top ten hold around 50%. The source material was CD8+ T cells from cultured PBMCs, sampled from culture after CMV antigen stimulation. These receptors all stem from a human donor in good health (CMV status not recorded). Some clones in this sample may be carry-over from other donors' samples. Both conserved end residues are part of each CDR3. The order of the fields is D gene, clone size, V gene, J gene, CDR3 protein, CDR3 DNA. A D gene is named only where the DNA matches it firmly. Clone size is not always given. Where it is, it says once, few, many or a class for expanded clones.

-,few,TRBV2,TRBJ1-1,CASIGGMGTEAFF,TGTGCCAGCATTGGGGGGATGGGCACTGAAGCTTTCTTT
-,-,TRBV4-1,TRBJ2-1,CASSRVQGGSYNEQFF,TGCGCCAGCAGCCGCGTGCAGGGGGGGTCCTACAATGAGCAGTTCTTC
-,-,TRBV20-1,TRBJ2-3,CSARGGEGGTQYF,TGCAGTGCTAGGGGCGGGGAGGGGGGGACGCAGTATTTT
-,-,TRBV7-2,TRBJ1-5,CVTSAGPNQPQHF,TGTGTCACCTCAGCAGGGCCCAATCAGCCCCAGCATTTT
-,-,TRBV29-1,TRBJ1-2,CSAEGGTTLSYGYTF,TGCAGCGCCGAGGGTGGGACAACCCTTAGCTATGGCTACACCTTC
-,many,TRBV19,TRBJ2-3,CASSIDGRGAADTQYF,TGTGCCAGTAGTATAGATGGCAGGGGCGCGGCAGATACGCAGTATTTT
-,-,TRBV11-1,TRBJ2-1,CASSGGAGNEQFF,TGTGCCAGCAGCGGGGGGGCGGGCAATGAGCAGTTCTTC
TRBD2,-,TRBV11-2,TRBJ2-5,CASSHLAGGTETQYF,TGTGCCAGCAGTCATCTAGCGGGGGGGACAGAGACCCAGTACTTC
-,-,TRBV13,TRBJ2-1,CASSVDSRAYNEQFF,TGTGCCAGCAGCGTGGACAGTCGGGCTTACAATGAGCAGTTCTTC
TRBD1,many,TRBV27,TRBJ2-3,CASRLGQSTDTQYF,TGTGCCAGCAGATTGGGACAGAGCACAGATACGCAGTATTTT
TRBD1,-,TRBV12-3/TRBV12-4,TRBJ2-7,CASRDRVNYEQYF,TGTGCCAGCCGGGACAGGGTTAATTACGAGCAGTACTTC
-,-,TRBV6-1,TRBJ1-5,CASSEGVGDNQPQHF,TGTGCCAGCAGTGAAGGGGTCGGGGATAATCAGCCCCAGCATTTT
TRBD1,-,TRBV5-5,TRBJ1-2,CASSWGQLDFSYGYTF,TGTGCCAGCAGCTGGGGACAGCTCGATTTCAGCTATGGCTACACCTTC
-,few,TRBV4-1,TRBJ2-2,CASSQGEVIGELFF,TGCGCCAGCAGCCAAGGAGAGGTGATCGGGGAGCTGTTTTTT
TRBD2,-,TRBV13,TRBJ2-4,CASSFRTSGDIQYF,TGTGCCAGCAGCTTCAGGACTAGCGGTGACATTCAGTACTTC
-,few,TRBV7-3,TRBJ1-1,CASSSDRNTEAFF,TGTGCCAGCAGCTCGGACAGGAACACTGAAGCTTTCTTT
-,many,TRBV5-6,TRBJ2-7,CASSWGGDEQYF,TGTGCCAGCAGCTGGGGCGGGGATGAGCAGTACTTC
-,-,TRBV15,TRBJ1-1,CATSREGYTEAFF,TGTGCCACCAGCAGAGAGGGGTACACTGAAGCTTTCTTT
-,many,TRBV5-4,TRBJ1-2,CASSSLTVANYGYTF,TGTGCCAGCAGCTCTTTGACAGTCGCTAACTATGGCTACACCTTC
TRBD2,-,TRBV20-1,TRBJ2-5,CSAWGDFHPTSGRETQYF,TGCAGTGCCTGGGGGGACTTCCACCCGACTAGCGGGCGCGAGACCCAGTACTTC
-,few,TRBV6-1,TRBJ1-1,CASSLNMNTEAFF,TGTGCCAGCAGTCTCAACATGAACACTGAAGCTTTCTTT
-,-,TRBV2,TRBJ2-5,CASGLYRGAQETQYF,TGTGCCAGCGGACTGTATCGGGGGGCCCAAGAGACCCAGTACTTC
-,-,TRBV28,TRBJ1-1,CASSITPGDTEAFF,TGTGCCAGCAGTATAACCCCGGGGGACACTGAAGCTTTCTTT
-,-,TRBV6-6,TRBJ2-7,CASSYSILVGEQYF,TGTGCCAGCAGTTACTCGATATTGGTAGGCGAGCAGTACTTC
-,-,TRBV27,TRBJ1-2,CASSLYTGSGYTF,TGTGCCAGCAGTTTGTATACAGGGTCTGGCTACACCTTC
-,-,TRBV12-3/TRBV12-4,TRBJ1-3,CASSLEGHSSGNTIYF,TGTGCCAGCAGTTTAGAGGGCCACTCCTCTGGAAACACCATATATTTT
-,-,TRBV10-2,TRBJ1-5,CASSDGWGVAQHF,TGCGCCAGCAGTGACGGGTGGGGGGTGGCCCAGCATTTT
TRBD1,-,TRBV20-1,TRBJ2-7,CSARDRDRGVDEQYF,TGCAGTGCTAGAGATCGGGACAGGGGGGTGGACGAGCAGTACTTC
-,-,TRBV19,TRBJ2-7,CASSIVPGSGEQYF,TGTGCCAGTAGTATAGTTCCAGGGTCGGGCGAGCAGTACTTC
-,-,TRBV7-9,TRBJ2-3,CASSSTASTDTQYF,TGTGCCAGCAGCTCTACGGCAAGCACAGATACGCAGTATTTT
TRBD2,few,TRBV7-2,TRBJ2-5,CASRPLAGGLQETQYF,TGTGCCAGCAGACCTCTAGCGGGGGGACTCCAAGAGACCCAGTACTTC
-,few,TRBV7-6,TRBJ2-7,CASSTAPTSSYEQYF,TGTGCCAGCAGCACCGCACCTACTAGCTCCTACGAGCAGTACTTC
-,few,TRBV14,TRBJ2-2,CASSQDRITGELFF,TGTGCCAGCAGCCAAGATAGGATCACCGGGGAGCTGTTTTTT
-,-,TRBV6-5,TRBJ2-2,CASSYSISGELFF,TGTGCCAGCAGTTACTCGATTTCTGGGGAGCTGTTTTTT
TRBD1,many,TRBV28,TRBJ2-5,CASRWTGEWPETQYF,TGTGCCAGCAGGTGGACAGGGGAATGGCCAGAGACCCAGTACTTC
-,-,TRBV7-9,TRBJ1-1,CASSTTVNTEAFF,TGTGCCAGCAGCACGACAGTGAACACTGAAGCTTTCTTT
TRBD1,few,TRBV9,TRBJ2-1,CASSVSTQGANNEQFF,TGTGCCAGCAGCGTCTCGACACAGGGGGCTAACAATGAGCAGTTCTTC
-,few,TRBV7-7,TRBJ2-3,CASSSLSATDTQYF,TGTGCCAGCAGCTCCTTAAGTGCCACAGATACGCAGTATTTT
-,-,TRBV27,TRBJ1-6,CASRPSGGGSPLHF,TGTGCCAGCAGACCGTCCGGGGGGGGCTCACCCCTCCACTTT
-,-,TRBV19,TRBJ2-2,CASSDNRAGELFF,TGTGCCAGTAGCGATAACAGGGCCGGGGAGCTGTTTTTT
-,few,TRBV7-2,TRBJ2-7,CASSLVGSSYEQYF,TGTGCCAGCAGCTTAGTCGGTAGCTCCTACGAGCAGTACTTC
-,-,TRBV27,TRBJ2-7,CASSSRQSPYEQYF,TGTGCCAGCAGTTCACGACAGAGCCCCTACGAGCAGTACTTC
-,many,TRBV7-2,TRBJ2-3,CASRLRGAGTDTQYF,TGTGCCAGCAGATTAAGGGGGGCCGGGACAGATACGCAGTATTTT
-,-,TRBV6-1,TRBJ2-6,CASSRGLTGANVLTF,TGTGCCAGCAGTCGGGGCCTAACCGGGGCCAACGTCCTGACTTTC
TRBD1,-,TRBV12-3/TRBV12-4,TRBJ1-2,CASRTGQSNYGYTF,TGTGCCAGCAGGACGGGACAGTCGAACTATGGCTACACCTTC
-,-,TRBV27,TRBJ1-4,CASSPGHVGEKLFF,TGTGCCAGCAGCCCCGGTCATGTGGGGGAAAAACTGTTTTTT
-,-,TRBV12-3/TRBV12-4,TRBJ2-7,CACSPDFYEQYF,TGTGCCTGCAGTCCCGACTTCTACGAGCAGTACTTC
-,-,TRBV5-1,TRBJ2-4,CASSPSGISAKNIQYF,TGCGCCAGCAGCCCATCGGGTATCTCAGCCAAAAACATTCAGTACTTC
-,-,TRBV7-6,TRBJ2-7,CASSPEAYEQYF,TGTGCCAGCAGCCCAGAAGCCTACGAGCAGTACTTC
-,few,TRBV7-9,TRBJ1-2,CASSLADSDPNYGYTF,TGTGCCAGCAGCTTAGCGGACAGCGATCCTAACTATGGCTACACCTTC
-,many,TRBV12-3/TRBV12-4,TRBJ2-3,CASSLPWEGVGTDTQYF,TGTGCCAGCAGTCTCCCTTGGGAGGGGGTGGGCACAGATACGCAGTATTTT
-,-,TRBV7-9,TRBJ2-2,CASNPPNHDTGELFF,TGTGCCAGCAATCCCCCGAATCATGACACCGGGGAGCTGTTTTTT
TRBD1,few,TRBV2,TRBJ1-1,CASSNRDSGAPGTEAFF,TGTGCCAGCAGTAATCGGGACAGCGGGGCCCCGGGCACTGAAGCTTTCTTT
TRBD1,few,TRBV27,TRBJ2-7,CASSAGTGLYEQYF,TGTGCCAGCAGTGCCGGGACAGGACTCTACGAGCAGTACTTC